The clone carrying this T cell receptor (beta chain) showed up just once. The sample belongs to a study of cytomegalovirus exposure and HLA in healthy donors. Clones were read by immunoSEQ multiplex PCR, and TCRdb kept only the in-frame ones, dropping some. The sample holds 250,000 or so clones, roughly 84% seen once. The CDR3 covers 13 residues. V trimming: 10 bases; J trimming: 1 base; junction bases outside the gene matches: 4. In germline, CDR1 is MNHEY, CDR2 SVGAGI. This receptor was identified in a man aged 18 to 30 in good health and CMV-seropositive. The sequenced sample was PBMCs. The chain is built from TRBV6-5 and TRBJ1-5; TRBD1 matches 7 bases. The CDR3 loop is CATGQASNQPQHF. CDR3 nucleotides: TGTGCCACCGGACAGGCAAGCAATCAGCCCCAGCATTTT.